The subject of this entry is one T cell receptor (beta chain). Original analysis: Researchers report that nucleated cell counts were estimated from reference gene primer amplification. TCRdb's copy holds only in-frame clones and misses some; the assay was immunoSEQ multiplex PCR. V and J calls and clone size come straight from that table; D and trimming were deduced from the DNA. This table has tens of thousands of clones, about 70% appearing once. The CDR3 sequence is 13 residues long. Germline assignment: CDR1 MNHEY and CDR2 SVGAGI. V was cut by 2 bases and J by 5 bases, with 7 bases left in between. This sample was included in a study of blood T cell repertoires in COVID-19. About the research overall: The United States, Italy and Spain supplied acute and convalescent COVID-19 samples. Nucleic acid was either cDNA or gDNA, and it came from T cells, B-cell-depleted T cells, or PBMCs.

The sample taken for sequencing was peripheral blood. The TCR comes from a woman in her fifties or sixties in a cohort sampled during active or convalescent COVID-19. V is TRBV6-5 and J is TRBJ1-3, with a weak D call TRBD1 (5 bases). CDR3 nucleotides: TGTGCCAGCAGTTACGGACAAAGAAACACCATATATTTT. The encoded protein is CASSYGQRNTIYF.